These 5 T cell receptor beta chains originate from one sample sequenced in a study of cytomegalovirus exposure and HLA in healthy donors (dated by TCRdb to about 2017). Library generation was performed with the immunoSEQ multiplex PCR assay. A mixture of 60 forward primers for TCR Vbeta segments and 13 reverse primers for TCR Jbeta segments was used in the multiplex PCR. TCRdb's version of the immuneACCESS table is confined to in-frame rearrangements and falls short of the full clone set. An unresolved V gene accounts for under half of the shortfall where checked; the remainder is of unknown origin. Here the sample has 120,000 or so clones; 15% to 20% occur a single time. The top ten hold around 2.6% of the sample. Sequenced material: PBMCs. All receptors derive from a female donor in good health and CMV-seropositive.

This clone was counted only a few times. The V call is TRBV7-8, the J call TRBJ2-5; D is perhaps TRBD1 (6 bases). Per germline, CDR1 SGHVS and CDR2 FQNEAQ. CDR3 length: 15 amino acids. With 2 bases removed from V and 2 bases from J, the gap between germline ends came to 12 bases. The CDR3 loop reads CASSLIQGLQETQYF. DNA of the CDR3: TGTGCCAGCAGCTTAATCCAGGGGTTACAAGAGACCCAGTACTTC. Looking up the rest from reference TRBV7-8 and TRBJ2-5 gives the full variable domain: GAGVSQSPRYKVAKRGQDVALRCDPISGHVSLFWYQQALGQGPEFLTYFQNEAQLDKSGLPSDRFFAERPEGSVSTLKIQRTQQEDSAVYLCASSLIQGLQETQYFGPGTRLLVL.

This clone was recorded a few times. This rearrangement joins TRBV6-5 to TRBJ1-1; D not certain. V lost 0 bases, J lost 1 base, and 9 bases lay in between. Germline V gene sequence: CDR1 MNHEY, CDR2 SVGAGI. The CDR3 spans 15 residues. As DNA, the CDR3 is TGTGCCAGCAGTTACTCTGGGCATTCGAACACTGAAGCTTTCTTT. This codes for CASSYSGHSNTEAFF.

With regard to this clone: In the same sample, other DNA sequences code for this CDR3. The V gene is TRBV5-1, the J gene TRBJ1-1; TRBD1 aligns across 10 bases. V shed 8 bases and J 3 bases; nucleotides not matched to a gene: 4. This CDR3 comprises 13 residues. Germline-derived CDR1 and CDR2 are SGHRS and YFSETQ. Here the CDR3 DNA reads TGCGCCAGTGGACAGGGGGGGTACACTGAAGCTTTCTTT. Translation: CASGQGGYTEAFF.

Remarks on this clone: One junction end does not reproduce the germline sequence, and a read error may be involved. The V call is TRBV4-1, the J call TRBJ1-2, with 7 nucleotides matching TRBD1. Germline V lookup: CDR1 MGHRA, CDR2 YSYEKL. The CDR3 has 18 residues. CDR3 DNA: TGCGCCAGCAACCAATCGCCCCCCCAGACAGGGTCTGGCTATGGCTACACCTTC. Translation: CASNQSPPQTGSGYGYTF.

There are a few counts of this clone. The rearrangement joins TRBV6-1 to TRBJ1-2, with D perhaps matching TRBD1 (5 bases). This CDR3 comprises 13 residues. V lost 6 bases, J lost 7 bases, and 15 bases lay in between. CDR1 and CDR2 (germline): MNHNS, SASEGT. CDR3 protein: CASRETGEGGYTF. In DNA form, the CDR3 reads TGTGCCAGCAGAGAAACAGGAGAAGGTGGCTACACCTTC.